This record looks at one TCR beta chain sequence and its context. The clone's antigen remains unknown. Per-nucleotide qualities are absent, and no much larger clonotype sits a single base away. The library came from the immunoSEQ multiplex PCR assay. Per the authors' processing: Repertoire diversity was quantified with Shannon entropy, accounting for clonal size distribution. The Gini-Simpson index (Simpson_1-D) was used to measure inequality of clonotype distribution. The immuneACCESS repertoire file appears here via TCRdb, limited to in-frame rearrangements. These files lack a portion of the clones; in checked studies, under half of the deficit traces to unresolved V genes, and the cause of the others is not known. The V and J calls and clone size are taken from that table; D and trimming were inferred from the DNA. This sample gives approximately 11,000 clones in total; around 86% of them show up just once. The ten largest clones take up 54% of the sample.

This sample was taken from a study of stem cell transplantation in POMP-related autoinflammatory disease (dated by TCRdb to the early 2020s). Regarding the study in general: The study hypothesis was that defective thymoproteasomes impair MHC class I-dependent CD8+ T-cell differentiation and positive selection, which skews the TRB repertoire. Before transplant, CD4+ naive T-cell skewing, low CD8+ T-cell proportions, and reduced T-cell cytokine secretion were observed in patients. The effect of POMP deficiency on T-cell receptor beta repertoire diversity and CDR3 characteristics was assessed using high-throughput TRB sequencing.

According to the study, the label for this sample's time point signals: before hematopoietic stem cell transplant. PRAID was a condition in which autoinflammation came alongside prominent immunodeficiency. T-cell subsets (conventional T cells, CD8+ T cells, regulatory T cells, T follicular helper cells) were sorted before TRB sequencing. CDR1 and CDR2 are read off the germline V gene (reference sequence) as MNHEY and SMNVEV. Trimming takes 2 bases from V and 0 bases from J, and the germline ends sit 9 bases apart. Measured from the cysteine to the phenylalanine, the CDR3 is 15 residues long. CDR3 DNA only is kept here, 45 bases in frame from base 1. On the study overall, not on this receptor specifically: Statistical significance for the trend toward lower diversity and increased clonality in PRAID patients was reached only for regulatory T cells. A trend toward lower TRB diversity and higher clonality was observed in PRAID patients across all analyzed T-cell subsets. The number of unique TRB V-J gene pairings in PRAID patients was restricted.

This sequence was found in a human donor with POMP-related autoinflammation and immune dysregulation (PRAID). The sample here was CD8+ T cells from PBMCs, taken before stem cell transplantation. The V gene is TRBV27 and the J gene is TRBJ2-3, and perhaps TRBD1 as D gene, on 5 matching bases. CDR3 protein: CASSLGQGSTDTQYF. The sequence in DNA is TGTGCCAGCAGTTTAGGGCAGGGAAGCACAGATACGCAGTATTTT.